This TCR beta chain stems from a study of blood T cell repertoires in COVID-19. As originally analysed: Nucleated cell counts were estimated from reference gene primer amplification. Assay used: immunoSEQ multiplex PCR; TCRdb lists only in-frame clones, some missing. Clone size and V and J calls were adopted from that table, with D and trimming inferred from the DNA. The data contain 150,000 or so clones, about 72% of them singletons. Trimming removed 4 bases from V and 1 base from J; junction bases left unmatched: 0. This CDR3 is built from 14 residues. Germline CDR1 is MNHEY and CDR2 is SMNVEV (reference sequence).

J is TRBJ1-1 and V is TRBV27, with 10 bases aligning to TRBD1. The TCR was taken from an older woman with acute or convalescent COVID-19. The sequencing sample was made of peripheral blood. In nucleotides, the CDR3 is TGTGCCAGCAGTTGGACAGGGGGGAACACTGAAGCTTTCTTT. Translated: CASSWTGGNTEAFF.